This entry describes one T cell receptor (beta chain). Other DNA sequences of this sample code for an identical CDR3. This record belongs to a study of blood T cell repertoires in COVID-19. In the study's own analysis: It was from reference gene primer amplification that nucleated cell counts were estimated. Method: immunoSEQ multiplex PCR; TCRdb's copy keeps in-frame clones and lacks some. V and J calls and clone size are as listed in that table; D and trimming were resolved from the DNA. The data contain some 78,000 clones, around 80% of them singletons. Germline V gene data show CDR1 as MNHEY and CDR2 as SMNVEV (reference sequence). V lost 0 bases and J lost 4; bases outside the gene matches: 5. This CDR3 is 15 amino acids long.

The sequence derives from a man in his fifties or sixties with active or convalescent COVID-19. The J gene is TRBJ1-1, the V gene TRBV27; TRBD1 agrees at 7 bases. Material: peripheral blood. The CDR3 DNA reads TGTGCCAGCAGTTTATCAGGGGGCCTGGGCACTGAAGCTTTCTTT. This translates into CASSLSGGLGTEAFF.